This T cell receptor (beta chain) was profiled in a study of cytomegalovirus exposure and HLA in healthy donors. The PCR had 60 Vbeta and 13 Jbeta primers. Measured with immunoSEQ multiplex PCR; TCRdb has only the in-frame clones, and not every one. The sample has 110,000 to 150,000 clones; 9.4% are singletons. To note about this clone: At one boundary the junction diverges from the germline segment, which might be a read error.

The CDR3 runs 14 residues. The germline V gene encodes CDR1 MNHNY and CDR2 SVGAGI (reference sequence). This clonotype was sampled from a male donor in good health and CMV-seronegative. The chain is built from TRBV6-6 and TRBJ1-5; D perhaps matches TRBD1 (5 bases). Sequencing input: PBMCs. The CDR3, as DNA: TGTGCCAGCAGTTGGAGACAGTTAAATCAGCCCCAGAATTTT. This codes for CASSWRQLNQPQNF.